Below, one TCR beta chain is given with its context. The antigen remains unidentified. The PCR ran on 60 Vbeta and 13 Jbeta primers. Only in-frame clones appear in the TCRdb table, and some are missing; sequencing was by immunoSEQ multiplex PCR. The sample shows approximately 81,000 clones, approximately 84% of them seen only once. The sample comes from a study of cytomegalovirus exposure and HLA in healthy donors. The wider study: An early data release held tens of millions of unique TCRs from HLA-typed donors. Study-wide results and limits: The authors enumerated over 150 TCR beta chains as linked to cytomegalovirus. Productive rates of about 87% or about 30% were seen for most TCR beta V segments in an earlier analysis.

CDR1 and CDR2 (germline): SGHRS, YFSETQ. The CDR3 spans 17 residues. V dropped 0 bases and J dropped 0 bases, with 13 bases sitting between them. This rearrangement joins TRBV5-1 to TRBJ2-1; a weak D match, TRBD1 (5 bases). The source of this sequence is a woman between 45 and 65 years old in good health and CMV-seronegative. The sample comprised PBMCs. The CDR3 coding sequence is TGCGCCAGCAGCTTGGTCGCCCAGGACAACTCCTACAATGAGCAGTTCTTC. The encoded protein is CASSLVAQDNSYNEQFF.